This record looks at one T cell receptor (beta chain) sequence and its context. Its antigen is undetermined. This sample was taken from a study of T cells after yellow fever vaccination. On the study more broadly: The authors prepared low-cell-number fractions using SMART-Seq v4 Ultra Low Input.

One entry per CDR3 protein results from TCRdb running MiXCR on the 5' RACE reads. The repertoire holds 550,000 or so distinct CDR3 sequences, with roughly a fifth as singletons. Trimming pared 2 bases from V and 5 bases from J, leaving 14 bases between. This CDR3 comprises 15 residues. In germline, CDR1 is KGHSH, CDR2 LQKENI. Study-wide findings and caveats: High-abundance clonotypes from the bulk population could contaminate FACS-sorted repertoires.

The chain couples TRBV18 to TRBJ2-3; perhaps TRBD1 as D (6 bases). This TCR came from a man aged 30-40 years who received the YFV17D yellow fever vaccine. Specimen: PBMCs, collected 15 days after the yellow fever booster vaccination. The CDR3 DNA is TGTGCCAGCTCACCAGGTTCCAGGGGAATAGATACGCAGTATTTT. Its translation: CASSPGSRGIDTQYF. Full variable domain (rest looked up from reference TRBV18 and TRBJ2-3): NAGVMQNPRHLVRRRGQEARLRCSPMKGHSHVYWYRQLPEEGLKFMVYLQKENIIDESGMPKERFSAEFPKEGPSILRIQQVVRGDSAAYFCASSPGSRGIDTQYFGPGTRLTVL.